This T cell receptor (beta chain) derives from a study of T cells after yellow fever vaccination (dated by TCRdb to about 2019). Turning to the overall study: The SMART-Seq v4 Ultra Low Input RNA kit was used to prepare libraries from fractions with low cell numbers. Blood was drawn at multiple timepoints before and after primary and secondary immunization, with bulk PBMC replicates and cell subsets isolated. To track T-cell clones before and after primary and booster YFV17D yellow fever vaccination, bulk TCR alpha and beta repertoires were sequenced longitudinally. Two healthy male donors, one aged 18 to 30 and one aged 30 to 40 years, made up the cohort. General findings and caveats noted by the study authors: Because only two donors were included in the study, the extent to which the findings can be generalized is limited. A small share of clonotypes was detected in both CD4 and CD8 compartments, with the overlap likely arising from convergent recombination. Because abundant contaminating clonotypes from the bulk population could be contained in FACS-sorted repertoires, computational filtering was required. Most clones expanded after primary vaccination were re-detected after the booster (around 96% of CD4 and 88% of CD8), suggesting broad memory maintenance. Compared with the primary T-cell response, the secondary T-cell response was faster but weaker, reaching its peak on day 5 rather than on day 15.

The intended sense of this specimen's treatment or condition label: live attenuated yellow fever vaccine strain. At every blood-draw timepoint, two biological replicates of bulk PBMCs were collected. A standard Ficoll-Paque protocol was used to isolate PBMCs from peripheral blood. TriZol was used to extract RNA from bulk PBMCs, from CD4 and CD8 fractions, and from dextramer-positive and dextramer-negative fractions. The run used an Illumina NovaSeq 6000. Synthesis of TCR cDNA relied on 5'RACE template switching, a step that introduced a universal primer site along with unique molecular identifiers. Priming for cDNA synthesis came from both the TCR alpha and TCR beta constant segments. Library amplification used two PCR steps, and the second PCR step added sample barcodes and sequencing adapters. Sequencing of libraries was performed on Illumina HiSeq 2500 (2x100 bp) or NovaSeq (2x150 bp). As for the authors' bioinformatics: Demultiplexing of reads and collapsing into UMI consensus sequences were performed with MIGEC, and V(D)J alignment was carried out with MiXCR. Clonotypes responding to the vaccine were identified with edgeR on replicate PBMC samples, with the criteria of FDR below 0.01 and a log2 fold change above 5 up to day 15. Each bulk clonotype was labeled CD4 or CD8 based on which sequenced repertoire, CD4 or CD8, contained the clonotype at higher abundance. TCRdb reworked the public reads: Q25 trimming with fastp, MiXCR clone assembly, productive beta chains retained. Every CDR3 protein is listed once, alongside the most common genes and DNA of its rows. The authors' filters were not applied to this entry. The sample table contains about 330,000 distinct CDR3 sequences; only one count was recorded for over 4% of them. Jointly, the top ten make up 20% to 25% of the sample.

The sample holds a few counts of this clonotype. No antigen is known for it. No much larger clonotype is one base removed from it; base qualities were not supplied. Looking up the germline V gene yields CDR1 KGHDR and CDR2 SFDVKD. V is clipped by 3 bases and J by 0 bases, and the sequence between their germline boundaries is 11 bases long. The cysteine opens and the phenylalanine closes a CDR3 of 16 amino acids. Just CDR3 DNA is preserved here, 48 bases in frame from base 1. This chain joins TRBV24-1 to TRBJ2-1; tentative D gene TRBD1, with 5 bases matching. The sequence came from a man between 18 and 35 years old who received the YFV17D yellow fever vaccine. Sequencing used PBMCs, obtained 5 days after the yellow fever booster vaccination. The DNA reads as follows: TGTGCCACCAGTGATATTCAAGGGGCCTCCTACAATGAGCAGTTCTTC. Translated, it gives CATSDIQGASYNEQFF.